This TCR beta chain was retrieved from a study of blood T cells in healthy people across ages. The CDR3 contains 14 residues. The V gene's germline CDR1 is GTSNPN and CDR2 SVGIG (reference sequence). The germline V and J ends were trimmed by 5 bases and 8 bases, with 18 bases remaining between them. Aged roughly 6 to 100, donors were systemically healthy Caucasians from Russia. Investigators took around 10 milliliters of peripheral blood from every donor. Then a second PCR, running about 6 to 12 cycles, was carried out with a sample-barcoded 5' primer and a J-beta primer mix. TCRdb processed the 5' RACE reads anew with MiXCR; each CDR3 protein has one entry. This table holds hundreds of thousands of distinct CDR3 sequences, roughly 64% found once.

The source material was blood. The clonotype comes from a man between 25 and 39 years old in good health. V is TRBV30 and J is TRBJ2-2; D call uncertain. CDR3 in amino acids: CAWCATLTAGELFF. CDR3 in DNA: TGTGCCTGGTGCGCGACACTCACCGCAGGGGAGCTGTTTTTT.